A single sample is the source of the 9 T cell receptor beta chains below, sequenced in a study of T cells in Graves' hyperthyroidism and ophthalmopathy. TCR beta CDR3 regions were amplified from RNA transcripts. In the first-round RT-PCR of the TCR CDR3, the HTBI primer set was used. In TCRdb, the multiplex PCR reads were re-called with MiXCR into one record per CDR3 protein. The sample contains 500,000 to 800,000 distinct CDR3 sequences, about 14% of which appear only once. The sample was blood. The receptors here all came from a woman aged 45-65 years with Graves' ophthalmopathy.

The J gene is TRBJ2-1, the V gene TRBV29-1, with 8 nucleotides matching TRBD2. Per the germline V gene, CDR1 is SQVTM and CDR2 is ANQGSEA. This CDR3 is built from 15 residues. The V and J ends lost 8 bases and 0 bases, in that order; junction bases with no gene match: 9. The DNA of the CDR3 is TGCAGCACGAAAGCGGGAGTGAGCTCCTACAATGAGCAGTTCTTC. Translated, it gives CSTKAGVSSYNEQFF.

The table lists this clonotype with many counts. V usage is TRBV6-1 and J usage is TRBJ2-1; no clear D. V lost 5 bases and J lost 7, with 15 bases in between. Germline lookup yields CDR1 MNHNS and CDR2 SASEGT. This CDR3 has 14 residues. The CDR3 DNA sequence: TGTGCCAGCAGTCTAATCGGCGACCGGAATGAGCAGTTCTTC. It codes for CASSLIGDRNEQFF.

This clonotype was seen many times. This chain uses TRBV7-2 with TRBJ2-1; 10 bases are shared with TRBD2. After removal of 4 bases from V and 15 bases from J, the junction contained 9 bases not matched to a gene. This CDR3 is built from 13 residues. The germline gives CDR1 SGHTA, CDR2 FQGNSA. CDR3 sequence: CASSSRTSGHGFF. The DNA of the CDR3 is TGTGCCAGCAGCTCCCGGACTAGCGGACATGGGTTCTTC.

The V call is TRBV6-1, the J call TRBJ2-7, with 7 bases that match TRBD1. CDR3 length: 18 residues. With 3 bases clipped from V and 7 bases from J, the junction kept 21 bases outside the gene matches. Per the germline V gene, CDR1 is MNHNS and CDR2 is SASEGT. The CDR3 region has the DNA TGTGCCAGCAGTGACAGTCTGAAACAGGGGCCAAACCGAAGGGAGCAGTACTTC. Amino acid sequence: CASSDSLKQGPNRREQYF.

This clonotype was seen repeatedly, ten times or more. This chain uses TRBV30 with TRBJ2-1; a weak D match, TRBD2 (5 bases). CDR3 length: 11 residues. V lost 4 bases and J lost 5, with 6 bases in between. Germline lookup yields CDR1 GTSNPN and CDR2 SVGIG (reference sequence). The CDR3 region has the DNA TGTGCCTGGAAGGGAGACAATGAGCAGTTCTTC. Its protein is CAWKGDNEQFF.

This clonotype was counted only a few times. V usage is TRBV28 and J usage is TRBJ2-7; D is undetermined. The length of the CDR3 is 12 residues. The V and J ends lost 7 bases and 5 bases respectively, with 12 bases between them. Germline CDR1 is MDHEN and CDR2 is SYDVKM. CDR3 loop: CASTSGSHEQYF. CDR3 DNA: TGTGCCAGCACCTCGGGCTCGCACGAGCAGTACTTC.

Points on this clonotype: A read error may be the cause here, since a much bigger clone is one base away. The chain recombines TRBV20-1 with TRBJ2-3; D not resolved. The V gene's germline CDR1 is DFQATT and CDR2 SNEGSKA (reference sequence). CDR3 size: 13 residues. Written as DNA, the CDR3 is TGCAGCTGGTTGTGGGGAATCACAGATACGCAGTATTTT. It specifies CSWLWGITDTQYF.

V and J are TRBV3-1 and TRBJ2-2; no reliable D call. CDR1 LGHDT and CDR2 YNNKEL come from the germline V gene (reference sequence). The CDR3 spans 14 residues. V was cut by 1 base and J by 7 bases, with 10 bases left in between. The CDR3 DNA reads as TGTGCCAGCAGCCAAGCCCAAGCGATCGGGGAGCTGTTTTTT. Translated, it gives CASSQAQAIGELFF.

This clonotype showed up just a few times. The V and J genes are TRBV25-1 and TRBJ2-5; 14 bases are shared with TRBD2. The junction had 9 bases not matched to a gene; V was cut back by 2 bases and J by 7 bases. CDR1 is MGHDK and CDR2 is SYGVNS in the germline V gene. The length of the CDR3 is 17 residues. The chain's CDR3 is CASSEIGTSGRGGTQYF. The CDR3 nucleotides read TGTGCCAGCAGTGAAATAGGGACTAGCGGGAGAGGGGGGACCCAGTACTTC.